What follows describes a single T cell receptor (beta chain). Its specificity is unknown. This entry comes from a study of Graves' ophthalmopathy and Graves' hyperthyroidism. The CDR3 has 16 residues. Deletions cut 1 base from V and 4 bases from J, with 13 bases between. Germline V gene data show CDR1 as LGHDT and CDR2 as YNNKEL (reference sequence). Study-wide points: Thyroid clonotypes that were expanded above 0.001 frequency mostly also appeared in blood. A model built from 13 signatures distinguished ophthalmopathy from stable hyperthyroidism with about 86% sensitivity and 81.08% specificity.

Amplification of TCR beta CDR3 regions used RNA transcripts. RT-PCR was first run with HTBI primers, then multiplex PCR in a second round. One entry per CDR3 protein results from TCRdb running MiXCR on the multiplex PCR reads. Of about 550,000 distinct CDR3 sequences in the sample, under 40% were seen once. Orbital computed tomography, thyroid ultrasound, TRAb, serum thyroxine and clinical symptoms formed the basis of diagnosis. The TCR comes from an adult man with Graves' hyperthyroidism. Sequencing input: peripheral blood or thyroid tissue (not recorded which). V and J are TRBV3-1 and TRBJ2-2; the D is unclear. DNA of the CDR3: TGTGCCAGCAGCCAAGCGGAATTCCGGATCACCGGGGAGCTGTTTTTT. Translation: CASSQAEFRITGELFF.